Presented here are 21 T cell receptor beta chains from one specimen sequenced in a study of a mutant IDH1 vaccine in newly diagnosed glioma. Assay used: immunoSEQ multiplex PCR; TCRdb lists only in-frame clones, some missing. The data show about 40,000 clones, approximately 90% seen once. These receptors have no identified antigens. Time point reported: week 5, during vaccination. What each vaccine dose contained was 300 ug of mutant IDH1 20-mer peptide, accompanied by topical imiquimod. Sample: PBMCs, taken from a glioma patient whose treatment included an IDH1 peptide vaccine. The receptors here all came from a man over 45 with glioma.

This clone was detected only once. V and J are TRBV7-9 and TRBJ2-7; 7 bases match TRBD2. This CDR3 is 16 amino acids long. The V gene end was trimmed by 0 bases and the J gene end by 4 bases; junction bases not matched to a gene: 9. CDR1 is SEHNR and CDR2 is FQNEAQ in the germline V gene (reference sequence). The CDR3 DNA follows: TGTGCCAGCAGCTTAGCTCTTCAGACTAGCCGGTACGAGCAGTACTTC. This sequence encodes CASSLALQTSRYEQYF.

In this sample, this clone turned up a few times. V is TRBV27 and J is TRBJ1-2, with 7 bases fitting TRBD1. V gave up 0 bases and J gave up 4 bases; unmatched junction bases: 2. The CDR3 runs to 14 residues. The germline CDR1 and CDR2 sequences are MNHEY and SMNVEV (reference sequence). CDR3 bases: TGTGCCAGCAGTTTATCGGCAGGGGGCTATGGCTACACCTTC. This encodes CASSLSAGGYGYTF.

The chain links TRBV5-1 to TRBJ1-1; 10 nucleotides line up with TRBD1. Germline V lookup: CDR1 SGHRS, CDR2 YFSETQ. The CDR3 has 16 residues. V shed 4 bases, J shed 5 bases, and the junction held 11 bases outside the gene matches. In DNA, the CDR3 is TGCGCCAGCAGCCACGCCCCGGGACAGGGGTATACTGAAGCTTTCTTT. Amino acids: CASSHAPGQGYTEAFF.

In DNA, the CDR3 is TGTGCCCCCCGCGTGAGGGGACTAGCGGGGAATGAGCAGTTCTTC. It specifies CAPRVRGLAGNEQFF. The chain links TRBV21-1 to TRBJ2-1; the table calls TRBD2, which could not be checked here. TRBV21-1 is designated a pseudogene. There are 15 residues in the CDR3.

This CDR3 is CASSSGTSVIDTQYF. The CDR3 DNA follows: TGCGCCAGCAGCTCCGGGACTAGCGTAATAGATACGCAGTATTTT. This chain links TRBV5-1 with TRBJ2-3, with 10 bases lining up with TRBD2. The germline V gene has CDR1 SGHRS and CDR2 YFSETQ. The junction had 6 bases not matched to a gene; V was cut back by 3 bases and J by 5 bases. This CDR3 has 15 residues. The whole variable domain, filled in from reference TRBV5-1 and TRBJ2-3, reads KAGVTQTPRYLIKTRGQQVTLSCSPISGHRSVSWYQQTPGQGLQFLFEYFSETQRNKGNFPGRFSGRQFSNSRSEMNVSTLELGDSALYLCASSSGTSVIDTQYFGPGTRLTVL.

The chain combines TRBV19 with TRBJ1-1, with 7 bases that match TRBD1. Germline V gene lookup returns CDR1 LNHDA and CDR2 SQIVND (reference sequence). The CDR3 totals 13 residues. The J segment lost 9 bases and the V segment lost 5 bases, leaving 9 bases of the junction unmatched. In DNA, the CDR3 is TGTGCCAGTAGTCGAGACAGGGCTAAACAAGCTTTCTTT. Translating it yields CASSRDRAKQAFF.

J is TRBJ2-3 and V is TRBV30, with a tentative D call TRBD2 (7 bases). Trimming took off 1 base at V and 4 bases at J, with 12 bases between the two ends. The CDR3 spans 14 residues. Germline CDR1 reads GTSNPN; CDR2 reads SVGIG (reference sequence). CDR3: CAWSERGGPDTQYF. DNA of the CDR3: TGTGCCTGGAGTGAGAGGGGGGGGCCAGATACGCAGTATTTT.

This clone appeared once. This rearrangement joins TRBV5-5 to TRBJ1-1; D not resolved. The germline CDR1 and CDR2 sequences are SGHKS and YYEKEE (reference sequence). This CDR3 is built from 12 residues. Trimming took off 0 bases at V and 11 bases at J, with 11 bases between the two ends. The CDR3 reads CASSLARLGAFF. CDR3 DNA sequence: TGTGCCAGCAGCTTGGCCAGGCTCGGGGCTTTCTTT. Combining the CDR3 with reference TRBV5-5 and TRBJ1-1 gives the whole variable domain DAGVTQSPTHLIKTRGQQVTLRCSPISGHKSVSWYQQVLGQGPQFIFQYYEKEERGRGNFPDRFSARQFPNYSSELNVNALLLGDSALYLCASSLARLGAFFGQGTRLTVV.

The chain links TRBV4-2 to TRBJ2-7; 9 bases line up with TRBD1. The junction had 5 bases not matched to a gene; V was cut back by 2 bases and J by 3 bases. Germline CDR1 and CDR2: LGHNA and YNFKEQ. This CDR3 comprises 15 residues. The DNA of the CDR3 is TGTGCCAGCAGCCAAAACCGGGACAGGGTCTACGAGCAGTACTTC. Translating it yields CASSQNRDRVYEQYF.

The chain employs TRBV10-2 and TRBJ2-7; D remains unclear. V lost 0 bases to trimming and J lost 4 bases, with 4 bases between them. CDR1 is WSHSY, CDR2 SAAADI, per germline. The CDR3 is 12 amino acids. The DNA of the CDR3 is TGCGCCAGCAGTGAGTCAGGGTACGAGCAGTACTTC. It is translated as CASSESGYEQYF.

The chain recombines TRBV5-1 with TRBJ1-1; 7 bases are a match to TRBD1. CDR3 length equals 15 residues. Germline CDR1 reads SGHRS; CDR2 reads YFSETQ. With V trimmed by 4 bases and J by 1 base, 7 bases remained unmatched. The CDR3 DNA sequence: TGCGCCAGCAGCCAACGGACAGGAGCGAACACTGAAGCTTTCTTT. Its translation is CASSQRTGANTEAFF.

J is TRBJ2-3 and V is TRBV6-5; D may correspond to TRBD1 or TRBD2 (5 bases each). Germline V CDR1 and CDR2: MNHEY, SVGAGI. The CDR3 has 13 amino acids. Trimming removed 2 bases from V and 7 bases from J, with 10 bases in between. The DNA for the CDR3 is TGTGCCAGCAGTTACAGGGACGGGTATACGCAGTATTTT. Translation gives CASSYRDGYTQYF.

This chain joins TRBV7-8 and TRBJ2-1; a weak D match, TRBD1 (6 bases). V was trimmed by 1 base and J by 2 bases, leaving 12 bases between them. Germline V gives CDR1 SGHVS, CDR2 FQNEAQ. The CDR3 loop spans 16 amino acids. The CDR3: CASSLVGRGTYNEQFF. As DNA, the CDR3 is TGTGCCAGCAGCTTAGTGGGCAGGGGAACCTACAATGAGCAGTTCTTC.

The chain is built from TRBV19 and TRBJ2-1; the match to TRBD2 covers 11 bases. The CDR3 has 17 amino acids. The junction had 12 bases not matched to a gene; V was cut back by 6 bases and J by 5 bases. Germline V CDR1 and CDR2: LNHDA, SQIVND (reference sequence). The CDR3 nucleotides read TGTGCCAGTAGCAAGGCCTTATCGGGACTAGCGGACAATGAGCAGTTCTTC. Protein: CASSKALSGLADNEQFF.

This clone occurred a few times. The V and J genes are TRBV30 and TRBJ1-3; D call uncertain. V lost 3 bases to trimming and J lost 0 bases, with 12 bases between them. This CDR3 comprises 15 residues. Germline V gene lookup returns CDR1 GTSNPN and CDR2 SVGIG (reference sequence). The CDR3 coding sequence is TGTGCCTGGAGGCAGGTTCCCTTCTCTGGAAACACCATATATTTT. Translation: CAWRQVPFSGNTIYF.

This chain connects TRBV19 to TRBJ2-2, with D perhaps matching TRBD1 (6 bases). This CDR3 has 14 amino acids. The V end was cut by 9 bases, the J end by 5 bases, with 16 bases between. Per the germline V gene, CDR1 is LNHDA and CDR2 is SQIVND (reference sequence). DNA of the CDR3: TGTGCCAGCAGGGGTCCCCTACGTACCGGGGAGCTGTTTTTT. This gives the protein CASRGPLRTGELFF.

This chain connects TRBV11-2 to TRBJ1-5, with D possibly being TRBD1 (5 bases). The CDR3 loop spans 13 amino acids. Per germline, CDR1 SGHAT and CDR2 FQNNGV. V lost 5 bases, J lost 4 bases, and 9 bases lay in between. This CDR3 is CASSRPGNQPQHF. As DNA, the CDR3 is TGTGCCAGCAGCCGCCCAGGGAATCAGCCCCAGCATTTT.

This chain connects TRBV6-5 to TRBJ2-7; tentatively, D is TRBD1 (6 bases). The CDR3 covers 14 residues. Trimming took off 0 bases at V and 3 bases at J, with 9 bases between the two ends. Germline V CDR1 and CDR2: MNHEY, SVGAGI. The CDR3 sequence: CASSYSGRGYEQYF. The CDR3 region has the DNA TGTGCCAGCAGTTACTCAGGCAGGGGCTACGAGCAGTACTTC.

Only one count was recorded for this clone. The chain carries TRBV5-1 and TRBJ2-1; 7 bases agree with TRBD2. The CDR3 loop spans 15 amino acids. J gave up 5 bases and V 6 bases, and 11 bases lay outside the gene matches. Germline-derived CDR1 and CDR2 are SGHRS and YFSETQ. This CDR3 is CASTPALAENNEQFF. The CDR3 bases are TGCGCCAGCACTCCGGCTCTAGCGGAAAACAATGAGCAGTTCTTC.

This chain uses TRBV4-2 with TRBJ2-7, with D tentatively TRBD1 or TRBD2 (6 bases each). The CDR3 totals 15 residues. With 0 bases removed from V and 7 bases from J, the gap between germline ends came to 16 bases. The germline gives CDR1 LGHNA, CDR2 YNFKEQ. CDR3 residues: CASSQDSVGGLEQYF. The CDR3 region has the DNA TGTGCCAGCAGCCAAGATAGTGTGGGGGGCCTTGAGCAGTACTTC.

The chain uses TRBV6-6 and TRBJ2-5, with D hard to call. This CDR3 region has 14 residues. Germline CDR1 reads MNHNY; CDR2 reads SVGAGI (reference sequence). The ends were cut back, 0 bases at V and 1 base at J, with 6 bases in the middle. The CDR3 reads CASSYSNIQETQYF. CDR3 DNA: TGTGCCAGCAGTTACTCGAACATCCAAGAGACCCAGTACTTC.